Listed here is a single TCR beta chain. What it binds is not known. Possible read error: a much larger clone is one base away. All sequencing subjects had displayed CD8+CD57+ cell expansion on flow cytometry. Diagnosis of severe acquired aplastic anemia applied to all patients. Blood was sampled before the patients had received any therapy. Template material for TCR beta VDJ and CDR3 profiling consisted of genomic DNA. In TCRdb, the reads were re-called with MiXCR into one record per CDR3 protein. This sample has roughly 190,000 distinct CDR3 sequences; around 45% occur once, and the top ten carry about 9.5%. The sample belongs to a study of CD8+CD57+ T cells in acquired aplastic anemia. Overall study: Mean DNA quantity obtained from sorted CD4+ and CD8+ cells was about 3 ug.

General observations from the study: Between the patient and control groups, CD8+ Simpson's diversity did not differ significantly.

The length of the CDR3 is 14 residues. Germline loops: CDR1 SGHTA, CDR2 FQGNSA. The chain links TRBV7-2 to TRBJ1-5; D remains ambiguous. The receptor's source is a human donor with aplastic anemia. Sequencing used sorted CD4+, CD8+, or CD8+CD57+ T cells (not recorded which) from PBMCs. The CDR3 spells CAGSGGGYNQPQHF. The CDR3 nucleotides are TGTGCCGGCAGCGGCGGAGGGTACAATCAGCCCCAGCATTTT.